This T cell receptor beta chain appears in the sequencing data of a study of blood T cell repertoires in COVID-19. Study context: Sample material is recorded as cDNA or gDNA derived from T cells, B-cell-depleted T cells, or PBMCs.

A COVID-19 case was met by exposed participants within 2 weeks before study entry. The CDR3 is 16 residues long. V lost 4 bases and J lost 0, with 16 bases in between. Germline CDR1 SGHNT, CDR2 YYREEE (reference sequence). The table came from immunoSEQ multiplex PCR; TCRdb's copy has only in-frame clones and leaves some out. The data show about 300,000 clones, with roughly 91% seen just once and under 3.5% held by the top ten. This receptor was taken from a woman in her 50s who had been exposed to COVID-19. The V and J genes are TRBV5-4 and TRBJ1-1, with a tentative D call TRBD1 (6 bases). The sequencing input was PBMCs or T cells enriched from blood (not recorded which). The CDR3 region is CASSPGGGGLNTEAFF. As DNA, the CDR3 is TGTGCCAGCAGCCCGGGCGGGGGGGGCCTGAACACTGAAGCTTTCTTT.